The rows below give T cell receptor beta chains drawn from one sample of a study of early T cells in non-severe SARS-CoV-2 infection. MiXCR, applied by TCRdb to the 5' RACE reads, yields one record per CDR3 protein. This table holds tens of thousands of distinct CDR3 sequences, around 15% found once. Sequencing input: whole blood. All receptors derive from an adult who was a healthcare worker with PCR-confirmed SARS-CoV-2 infection or an uninfected control (not recorded which). Each CDR3 is given with its conserved first and last residue.

J	V	length	CDR3
TRBJ2-7	TRBV13	14	CASKLTGASYEQYF
TRBJ1-1	TRBV29-1	15	CSVERDRVMNTEAFF
TRBJ2-2	TRBV6-4	14	CASSTGGSTGELFF
TRBJ2-7	TRBV12-3/TRBV12-4	14	CASSLGANSYEQYF
TRBJ1-2	TRBV7-8	16	CASSFRSAASNYGYTF
TRBJ2-2	TRBV7-3	18	CASSLTVRERPPTGELFF
TRBJ1-5	TRBV20-1	15	CSALKTGNSNQPQHF
TRBJ2-5	TRBV7-2	15	CASSRNTGPGETQYF
TRBJ2-4	TRBV5-6	15	CASVGRGLIKNIQYF
TRBJ2-7	TRBV10-3	14	CAIIRALDSYEQYF
TRBJ2-1	TRBV7-2	15	CASSLGLATYNEQFF
TRBJ2-1	TRBV10-3	14	CAISALTTGNEQFF
TRBJ1-1	TRBV10-3	15	CAISGAGTGNTEAFF
TRBJ2-1	TRBV12-3/TRBV12-4	14	CASSFGGEDNEQFF
TRBJ2-4	TRBV27	16	CASSLWEGAAKNIQYF
TRBJ2-7	TRBV13	13	CACSFLAAYEQYF